These 20 T cell receptor beta chains were all obtained from the same sample, sequenced in a study of T cell clones after liver transplantation. The repertoire was sequenced with immunoSEQ multiplex PCR; TCRdb's copy has only in-frame clones and lacks some. The repertoire has roughly 70,000 clones, around nine tenths of them found once; the top ten carry 2.7%. Specimen: CD4+ T cells from blood, collected before liver transplant. The receptor set was obtained from a human donor who received a liver transplant.

The J gene is TRBJ1-2, the V gene TRBV30; D remains ambiguous. V dropped 4 bases and J dropped 4 bases, with 16 bases sitting between them. The CDR3 is made up of 14 amino acids. From germline, CDR1 is GTSNPN and CDR2 SVGIG (reference sequence). This chain's CDR3 is CAWTPDPSRYGYTF. In DNA form, the CDR3 reads TGTGCCTGGACCCCCGACCCTTCACGCTATGGCTACACCTTC.

The count of this clone is one. The CDR3 region is CASSGNYEQYF. Written as DNA, the CDR3 is TGTGCCAGTAGCGGGAACTACGAGCAGTACTTC. V and J are TRBV19 and TRBJ2-7, with D perhaps matching TRBD2 (5 bases). Germline V gene data show CDR1 as LNHDA and CDR2 as SQIVND (reference sequence). V lost 6 bases and J lost 3, with 6 bases in between. The CDR3 is 11 residues long.

There are a few counts of this clone. The J gene is TRBJ2-1, the V gene TRBV25-1, with TRBD2 matching 14 bases. This CDR3 region has 14 residues. Germline trimming cut 6 bases from V and 5 bases from J; bases unmatched to any gene: 0. Germline V gives CDR1 MGHDK, CDR2 SYGVNS. The CDR3 loop is CASRTSGGDNEQFF. DNA for the CDR3: TGTGCCAGCAGGACTAGCGGGGGGGACAATGAGCAGTTCTTC.

The gene calls are TRBV28 and TRBJ2-1; 7 bases match TRBD2. Germline V gives CDR1 MDHEN, CDR2 SYDVKM. The CDR3 totals 11 residues. The J segment lost 15 bases and the V segment lost 8 bases, leaving 10 bases of the junction unmatched. CDR3 residues: CASDSGGRWFF. Written as DNA, the CDR3 is TGTGCCAGCGACTCGGGGGGACGTTGGTTCTTC.

The gene calls are TRBV27 and TRBJ2-5; D is possibly TRBD1 or TRBD2 (5 bases each). Trimming cost V 5 bases and J 5 bases, with 18 bases left between them. CDR3 length: 15 residues. Germline lookup yields CDR1 MNHEY and CDR2 SMNVEV (reference sequence). CDR3 nucleotides: TGTGCCAGCAGTCTCACGGGACCCACACCGGAGACCCAGTACTTC. Amino acids: CASSLTGPTPETQYF.

The V gene is TRBV5-4, the J gene TRBJ2-1; the match to TRBD1 covers 8 bases. The CDR3 is made up of 13 amino acids. V gave up 4 bases and J gave up 5 bases; unmatched junction bases: 2. Looked up from germline, CDR1 is SGHNT and CDR2 is YYREEE (reference sequence). CDR3 bases: TGTGCCAGCAGCACGGGACAGGACAATGAGCAGTTCTTC. It encodes CASSTGQDNEQFF.

This sequence joins TRBV11-2 and TRBJ2-1, with D possibly being TRBD2 (5 bases). Germline V gene data show CDR1 as SGHAT and CDR2 as FQNNGV. There are 13 residues in the CDR3. V lost 5 bases and J 9 bases, leaving 14 bases between the germline ends. CDR3 nucleotides: TGTGCCAGCAGCGAGAGGGTTCGCAGTGAGCAGTTCTTC. Amino acids: CASSERVRSEQFF.

The table lists this clone with a few counts. The rearrangement uses TRBV11-2 and TRBJ2-2, with a possible D match to TRBD2 (6 bases). This CDR3 spans 16 amino acids. Germline loops: CDR1 SGHAT, CDR2 FQNNGV. V lost 1 base to trimming and J lost 2 bases, with 11 bases between them. CDR3 amino acids: CASSLGLAINTGELFF. CDR3 nucleotide sequence: TGTGCCAGCAGCTTAGGTCTAGCGATTAACACCGGGGAGCTGTTTTTT.

This chain uses TRBV21-1 with TRBJ2-3; the D call in the table, TRBD2, was not verified against the DNA. TRBV21-1 is recorded as a pseudogene. The CDR3 runs 18 residues. CDR3: CASSKARTSGQYTDTQYF. The CDR3 DNA reads TGTGCCAGCAGCAAAGCCAGGACTAGCGGGCAGTACACAGATACGCAGTATTTT.

The rearrangement uses TRBV5-1 and TRBJ2-1, with D unresolved. This CDR3 is built from 13 residues. Germline lookup yields CDR1 SGHRS and CDR2 YFSETQ. The ends were cut back, 4 bases at V and 4 bases at J, with 9 bases in the middle. For the CDR3, the DNA is TGCGCCAGCAGCCTTGACGGGTACAATGAGCAGTTCTTC. Translation: CASSLDGYNEQFF. Using reference TRBV5-1 and TRBJ2-1 for the parts outside the CDR3, the full variable domain is KAGVTQTPRYLIKTRGQQVTLSCSPISGHRSVSWYQQTPGQGLQFLFEYFSETQRNKGNFPGRFSGRQFSNSRSEMNVSTLELGDSALYLCASSLDGYNEQFFGPGTRLTVL.

The chain employs TRBV5-1 and TRBJ1-1; D not resolved. CDR3 length: 14 amino acids. CDR1 is SGHRS and CDR2 is YFSETQ in the germline V gene. Trimming removed 0 bases at V and 1 base at J, with 7 bases between. The CDR3 nucleotides are TGCGCCAGCAGCTTGGCCCCGGAGAACACTGAAGCTTTCTTT. Its translation: CASSLAPENTEAFF.

The V and J genes are TRBV30 and TRBJ1-5, with D unresolved. Trimming pared 7 bases from V and 7 bases from J, leaving 17 bases between. This CDR3 has 13 amino acids. Per the germline V gene, CDR1 is GTSNPN and CDR2 is SVGIG (reference sequence). The CDR3 spells CASAPGLDQPQHF. CDR3 nucleotide sequence: TGTGCCTCGGCGCCAGGTCTGGACCAGCCCCAGCATTTT.

The CDR3 spells CASAHRGGNTIYF. DNA for the CDR3: TGCGCCAGCGCCCACCGGGGGGGAAACACCATATATTTT. The genes are TRBV23-1 and TRBJ1-3; D possibly corresponds to TRBD1 (5 bases). TRBV23-1 is an ORF for which the function is uncertain. This CDR3 is built from 13 residues. V lost 8 bases, J lost 4 bases, and 12 bases lay in between.

The rearrangement uses TRBV9 and TRBJ2-5, with TRBD2 identical over 11 bases. The CDR3 consists of 17 residues. The junction had 8 bases not matched to a gene; V was cut back by 0 bases and J by 4 bases. Germline V gene lookup returns CDR1 SGDLS and CDR2 YYNGEE. Written as DNA, the CDR3 is TGTGCCAGCAGCGTAGGCACTAGCGGGAGTAACACAGAGACCCAGTACTTC. This translates into CASSVGTSGSNTETQYF.

The V call is TRBV7-2, the J call TRBJ2-5; 7 positions match TRBD2. This CDR3 has 15 amino acids. Germline CDR1 and CDR2: SGHTA and FQGNSA. J was trimmed by 7 bases and V by 8 bases; bases with no gene match: 16. The CDR3 DNA sequence: TGTGCCAGCGCGGGGAGATCGGCTAGCGGAGCGACCCAGTACTTC. Translation gives CASAGRSASGATQYF.

The V and J genes are TRBV30 and TRBJ1-1, with D perhaps TRBD1 (5 bases). The CDR3 sequence is 13 residues long. Germline lookup yields CDR1 GTSNPN and CDR2 SVGIG (reference sequence). Trimming left V 1 base short and J 4 bases short, with 10 bases between. CDR3 bases: TGTGCCTGGAGTGGGGGAGGGGTCACTGAAGCTTTCTTT. Translating it yields CAWSGGGVTEAFF.

This chain connects TRBV6-4 to TRBJ2-3, with D possibly being TRBD1 (5 bases). The V gene lost 1 base and the J gene lost 8 bases, with 10 bases spanning the gap. In germline, CDR1 is MRHNA, CDR2 SNTAGT. The CDR3 loop spans 13 amino acids. CDR3 sequence (DNA): TGTGCCAGCAGTGACTTCAGGGATGGTACGCAGTATTTT. Translating gives CASSDFRDGTQYF.

The gene calls are TRBV19 and TRBJ1-1; a possible D gene is TRBD1 (5 bases). Trimming removed 2 bases from V and 6 bases from J, with 16 bases in between. The CDR3 is 15 residues long. The germline gives CDR1 LNHDA, CDR2 SQIVND (reference sequence). CDR3 nucleotide sequence: TGTGCCAGTAGTATACGATCCGGGGGATCGGCTGAAGCTTTCTTT. Translating gives CASSIRSGGSAEAFF.

The CDR3 here is CASSLTDSGANVLTF. For the CDR3, the DNA is TGTGCCAGCAGCTTGACAGACTCTGGGGCCAACGTCCTGACTTTC. The V and J genes are TRBV7-8 and TRBJ2-6; a possible D gene is TRBD1 (5 bases). Germline assignment: CDR1 SGHVS and CDR2 FQNEAQ. V was trimmed by 3 bases and J by 0 bases, leaving 6 bases between them. This CDR3 is 15 amino acids long.

The chain recombines TRBV21-1 with TRBJ2-1; the D call TRBD2 from the table was never checked on the DNA. TRBV21-1 is given as a pseudogene. This CDR3 is 17 amino acids long. CDR3 nucleotides: TGTGCCAGCAGCAAAACGAATAGCGGGAGGGCTCGCAATGAGCAGTTCTTC. Encoded protein: CASSKTNSGRARNEQFF.